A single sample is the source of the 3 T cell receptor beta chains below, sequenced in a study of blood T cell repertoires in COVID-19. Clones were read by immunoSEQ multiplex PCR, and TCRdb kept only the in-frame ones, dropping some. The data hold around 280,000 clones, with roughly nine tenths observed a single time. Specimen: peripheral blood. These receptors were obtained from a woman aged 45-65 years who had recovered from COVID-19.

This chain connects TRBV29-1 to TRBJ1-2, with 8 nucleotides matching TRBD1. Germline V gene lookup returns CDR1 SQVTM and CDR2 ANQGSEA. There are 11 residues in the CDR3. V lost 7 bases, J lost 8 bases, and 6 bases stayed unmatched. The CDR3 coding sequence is TGCAGCGGAAGGACAGGGTACGGCTACACCTTC. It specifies CSGRTGYGYTF. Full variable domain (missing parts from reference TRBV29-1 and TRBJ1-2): SAVISQKPSRDICQRGTSLTIQCQVDSQVTMMFWYRQQPGQSLTLIATANQGSEATYESGFVIDKFPISRPNLTFSTLTVSNMSPEDSSIYLCSGRTGYGYTFGSGTRLTVV.

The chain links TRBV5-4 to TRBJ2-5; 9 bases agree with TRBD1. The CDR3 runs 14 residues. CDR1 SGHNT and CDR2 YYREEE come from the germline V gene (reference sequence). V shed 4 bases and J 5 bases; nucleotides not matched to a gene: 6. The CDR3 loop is CASSPTGGGETQYF. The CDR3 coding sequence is TGTGCCAGCAGCCCTACAGGGGGCGGGGAGACCCAGTACTTC.

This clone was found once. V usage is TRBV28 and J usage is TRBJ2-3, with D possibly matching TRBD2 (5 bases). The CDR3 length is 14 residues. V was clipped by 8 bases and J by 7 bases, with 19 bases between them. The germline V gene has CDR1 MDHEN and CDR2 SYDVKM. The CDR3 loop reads CASGGVEAGYTQYF. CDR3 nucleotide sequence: TGTGCCAGCGGAGGAGTCGAGGCCGGTTATACGCAGTATTTT.